This T cell receptor beta chain emerged from a study of blood T cell repertoires in COVID-19. As for the study in general: Whether acute or convalescent, the COVID-19 samples came from the United States, Italy and Spain. PBMCs, B-cell-depleted T cells, or T cells provided the cDNA or gDNA that made up the material.

The ends were cut back, 4 bases at V and 1 base at J, with 17 bases in the middle. The CDR3 is made up of 16 amino acids. Germline lookup yields CDR1 MNHNS and CDR2 SASEGT. Authors' analysis steps: Reference gene primer amplification gave nucleated cell count estimates. Generated by immunoSEQ multiplex PCR, the TCRdb table keeps only in-frame clones and is missing some. From that table come the V and J calls and clone size; the DNA was used to work out D and trimming. The data contain around 250,000 clones, around 83% of them singletons. The chain joins TRBV6-1 to TRBJ2-7; TRBD1 might be the D (6 bases). The specimen sequenced was peripheral blood. This TCR derives from a man aged 25-45 years who had recovered from COVID-19. The CDR3 nucleotides are TGTGCCAGCAGTGTGCCGAGACAGGCTTCATCCTACGAGCAGTACGTC. Its protein is CASSVPRQASSYEQYV.